This T cell receptor (beta chain) was recorded in a study of regulatory T cells in long-lasting Graves disease. This clonotype showed up many times. This CDR3 region has 13 residues. Germline V gene data show CDR1 as SNHLY and CDR2 as FYNNEI. Trimming left V 7 bases short and J 4 bases short, with 14 bases between. In building TCR beta libraries, iRepertoire HTBI primers were used together with Arm-PCR of CDR3 regions. One entry per CDR3 protein results from TCRdb running MiXCR on the multiplex PCR reads. Of 530,000 or so distinct CDR3 sequences detected, about 13% appear once; the ten largest clones hold under 10%. Stated time point: newly diagnosed GD, antithyroid drugs for less than 3 months. The authors made the TCR library using RNA they extracted from PBMCs. The same sample was also used in a study of T cells in Graves' hyperthyroidism and ophthalmopathy.

This clonotype originated in a young man with Graves disease. The source material was peripheral blood mononuclear cells (PBMCs), sampled at new diagnosis, from a patient treated with antithyroid drugs. J is TRBJ2-7 and V is TRBV2; no reliable D call. CDR3 residues: CASKIVVEYEQYF. The CDR3 DNA is TGTGCCAGCAAAATCGTGGTTGAGTACGAGCAGTACTTC. The full variable domain, rest sourced from reference TRBV2 and TRBJ2-7, is EPEVTQTPSHQVTQMGQEVILRCVPISNHLYFYWYRQILGQKVEFLVSFYNNEISEKSEIFDDQFSVERPDGSNFTLKIRSTKLEDSAMYFCASKIVVEYEQYFGPGTRLTVT.